This T cell receptor beta chain originates from a study of blood T cell repertoires in COVID-19 (TCRdb year 2020). Describing the broader study: Collaborator samples came from the United States, Italy and Spain and covered acute and convalescent phases of COVID-19. The material from the prospective study consisted of cDNA or gDNA derived from T cells, B-cell-depleted T cells, or PBMCs. Subjects who had been exposed to COVID-19, were actively infected with it, or had recovered from it provided the deeply sampled blood TCRbeta repertoires that made up the dataset. The repertoires were made available in a free public database intended to serve as a resource for research on the immune response to SARS-CoV-2. Samples came from the ongoing ImmuneRACE study (first 160 participants) plus 1,254 subjects from 6 global collaborators. Sample metadata almost always included a de-identified subject ID, COVID-19 status, age in years and sex. HLA class I and class II types, where available, came from metadata supplied by the sample provider rather than from assay-based typing.

A word on this clone: There is no known antigen for this receptor. Nothing much larger sits one base from this clone, and base qualities are not available.

The immunoSEQ Assay, a bias-controlled multiplex PCR, was used to amplify TCRbeta CDR3 regions from genomic DNA. In the authors' own workflow: The number of nucleated cells in each sample was estimated by amplification of reference gene primers within the assay. To quantify the absolute abundance of each unique TCRbeta CDR3 rearrangement, sequence reads were collapsed and filtered. For each sample, productive Simpson clonality was calculated as the square root of Simpson's diversity index over productive rearrangements. Not all clones reach the TCRdb copy of this immuneACCESS table, which keeps in-frame sequences only. Checked studies attribute under half of the gap to unresolved V genes and leave the rest unexplained. V, J and clone size were drawn from that table, and D and trimming were deduced from the DNA. Present in this sample are under 350,000 clones, roughly four fifths of which were seen just once. The top ten hold 8.5% to 9.5% of the sample.

Samples from volunteer blood donors who had recovered from COVID-19 were contributed by a second Seattle source. Collaborating institutions collected whole blood in K2EDTA tubes following their own protocols. For TCRbeta analysis, collaborators shipped samples in one of three forms: frozen whole blood, isolated PBMCs, or DNA extracted from either of those sample types. Overall study results and their limits: The quantity of clinical and demographic metadata differed by source and by participant and was supplied without curation.

The CDR3 spans 15 residues, from the cysteine through the phenylalanine. The entry retains the CDR3 DNA only, 45 bases that are in frame from base 1. Relative to germline, V is 0 bases shorter and J is 1 base shorter, with 9 bases between their ends. The germline V gene specifies MNHEY as CDR1 and SVGAGI as CDR2. This clonotype was sampled from a woman aged 45-65 years who had recovered from COVID-19. Here the chain combines TRBV6-5 and TRBJ1-2; the D gene is possibly TRBD1, with 5 bases matching. Material: peripheral blood. The nucleotides are TGTGCCAGCAGTTACTCGGGAGGGGTTAACTATGGCTACACCTTC. The encoded protein is CASSYSGGVNYGYTF.